Below, 30 T cell receptor beta chains from the same sample are listed, as sequenced in a study of T cells in Graves' hyperthyroidism and ophthalmopathy. Researchers amplified the TCR beta CDR3 regions from RNA transcripts. In the first-round RT-PCR of the TCR CDR3, the HTBI primer set was used. MiXCR, applied by TCRdb to the multiplex PCR reads, yields one record per CDR3 protein. The table lists 600,000 to 650,000 distinct CDR3 sequences, 15% to 20% of them singletons. Sequenced input: blood. These receptors were obtained from a young woman with Graves' hyperthyroidism.

J is TRBJ1-5 and V is TRBV7-2; D call uncertain. The CDR3 has 13 amino acids. Trimming stripped 0 bases from V and 5 bases from J, with 5 bases between. The germline V gene encodes CDR1 SGHTA and CDR2 FQGNSA. CDR3 sequence (DNA): TGTGCCAGCAGCTTAGCTCAGGATCAGCCCCAGCATTTT. It yields the protein CASSLAQDQPQHF.

This clonotype was seen ten or more times. V gene TRBV28 combines with J gene TRBJ1-5, with 11 positions matching TRBD1. V shed 6 bases and J 1 base; nucleotides not matched to a gene: 5. CDR3 length: 16 residues. Germline CDR1 and CDR2: MDHEN and SYDVKM. The CDR3 nucleotides are TGTGCCAGCAGAGACGGGGACAGGGGGAGCAATCAGCCCCAGCATTTT. It is translated as CASRDGDRGSNQPQHF.

Comments on this clonotype: It may be a read error: a sequence one base away is much more abundant. V is TRBV20-1 and J is TRBJ1-1, with 8 bases lining up with TRBD1. This CDR3 has 15 residues. Per the germline V gene, CDR1 is DFQATT and CDR2 is SNEGSKA (reference sequence). V shed 1 base, J shed 7 bases, and the junction held 11 bases outside the gene matches. CDR3 protein: CSARGTGIKKVEAFF. The CDR3 coding sequence is TGCAGTGCTAGAGGGACAGGGATCAAAAAGGTTGAAGCTTTCTTT.

This clonotype was seen a few times. The CDR3 protein is CASSQTEVHEQYF. DNA of the CDR3: TGTGCCAGCAGCCAGACAGAGGTCCACGAGCAGTACTTC. The chain is built from TRBV13 and TRBJ2-7; weak D call: TRBD1 (5 bases). V lost 5 bases, J lost 5 bases, and 13 bases lay in between. This CDR3 has 13 amino acids. CDR1 is PRHDT and CDR2 is FYEKMQ in the germline V gene (reference sequence).

The chain carries TRBV28 and TRBJ2-7, with 11 bases matching TRBD1. There are 15 residues in the CDR3. J gave up 4 bases and V 5 bases, and 7 bases lay outside the gene matches. From germline, CDR1 is MDHEN and CDR2 SYDVKM. The CDR3, as DNA: TGTGCCAGCAGTCGCTCCGGGACAGGGGGGTACGAGCAGTACTTC. As protein: CASSRSGTGGYEQYF.

This clonotype showed up just once. The chain couples TRBV11-3 to TRBJ2-7, with D possibly being TRBD2 (6 bases). CDR1 is SGHNT, CDR2 YENEEA, per germline. The CDR3 totals 15 residues. Trimming took off 4 bases at V and 5 bases at J, with 18 bases between the two ends. CDR3 nucleotides: TGTGCCAGCAGCTCAGCCCAGGGACTCATGGACGAGCAGTACTTC. Its translation is CASSSAQGLMDEQYF.

The gene calls are TRBV4-1 and TRBJ1-4, with D perhaps matching TRBD1 (5 bases). Trimming shortened V by 2 bases and J by 5 bases, and 12 bases separated the two germline ends. The CDR3 totals 15 residues. Germline CDR1 is MGHRA and CDR2 is YSYEKL. The CDR3 protein is CASSQPGTENEKLFF. The CDR3 bases are TGCGCCAGCAGCCAACCCGGGACTGAAAATGAAAAACTGTTTTTT.

This clonotype was seen ten or more times. The genes are TRBV29-1 and TRBJ2-7, with 9 bases fitting TRBD1. The CDR3 totals 12 residues. From germline, CDR1 is SQVTM and CDR2 ANQGSEA. This CDR3 is CTVKQGAYEQYF. CDR3 in DNA: TGCACCGTAAAACAGGGGGCTTACGAGCAGTACTTC.

To note about this clonotype: The final CDR3 position lacks the conserved phenylalanine or tryptophan, pointing to a likely read error. Because the CDR3's place on the DNA is in doubt, the DNA is left out and the CDR3 is given as listed by TCRdb. This chain links TRBV11-2 with TRBJ1-1. Including both end residues, the CDR3 is 14 amino acids long. Per the germline V gene, CDR1 is SGHAT and CDR2 is FQNNGV. CDR3 region: CASSAVRGNTEPFL.

J is TRBJ2-7 and V is TRBV6-2 or TRBV6-3, with 11 bases identical to TRBD2. CDR3 size: 15 residues. J was trimmed by 4 bases and V by 7 bases; bases with no gene match: 9. Germline lookup yields CDR1 MNHEY and CDR2 SVGEGT. The CDR3 region has the DNA TGTGCCAGCAAAGCGACTAGCGGGATAGAGTACGAGCAGTACTTC. Residues: CASKATSGIEYEQYF.

This clonotype was observed at least ten times. V gene TRBV11-2 combines with J gene TRBJ1-2; maybe TRBD1 (5 bases). Trimming took 4 bases from V and 5 from J, leaving 17 bases between them. The CDR3 runs to 15 residues. CDR1 SGHAT and CDR2 FQNNGV come from the germline V gene. CDR3 region: CASSSVRQPPYGYTF. Written as DNA, the CDR3 is TGTGCCAGCAGCTCCGTAAGACAGCCCCCATATGGCTACACCTTC.

This clonotype was picked up many times. The V and J genes are TRBV7-6 and TRBJ2-4; D remains unclear. Trimming took off 2 bases at V and 6 bases at J, with 17 bases between the two ends. CDR1 is SGHVS and CDR2 is FNYEAQ in the germline V gene. The length of the CDR3 is 16 residues. CDR3 in amino acids: CASSLTGQAEGNIQYF. The CDR3 DNA sequence: TGTGCCAGCAGCTTAACGGGCCAGGCGGAAGGAAACATTCAGTACTTC. Drawing the rest from reference TRBV7-6 and TRBJ2-4, the complete variable domain is GAGVSQSPRYKVTKRGQDVALRCDPISGHVSLYWYRQALGQGPEFLTYFNYEAQQDKSGLPNDRFSAERPEGSISTLTIQRTEQRDSAMYRCASSLTGQAEGNIQYFGAGTRLSVL.

The sample holds a few counts of this clonotype. J is TRBJ2-7 and V is TRBV19, with 7 bases lining up with TRBD1. J gave up 3 bases and V 6 bases, and 2 bases lay outside the gene matches. The CDR3 contains 12 residues. Per germline, CDR1 LNHDA and CDR2 SQIVND (reference sequence). DNA of the CDR3: TGTGCCAGTAGCACAGGGGTCTACGAGCAGTACTTC. Its translation: CASSTGVYEQYF.

This clonotype was counted between two and nine times. This rearrangement joins TRBV12-3 or TRBV12-4 to TRBJ1-5; tentative D call: TRBD1 (5 bases). The V end was cut by 5 bases, the J end by 1 base, with 9 bases between. This CDR3 has 14 residues. CDR3 residues: CASSIDSSNQPQHF. The CDR3 DNA sequence: TGTGCCAGCAGTATCGACAGCAGCAATCAGCCCCAGCATTTT.

The chain employs TRBV13 and TRBJ1-1; D is uncertain. V was trimmed by 7 bases and J by 5 bases, leaving 8 bases between them. This CDR3 region has 11 residues. Germline-derived CDR1 and CDR2 are PRHDT and FYEKMQ (reference sequence). The CDR3 bases are TGTGCCAGCAAACAAGGAACTGAAGCTTTCTTT. Translated, it gives CASKQGTEAFF.

This clonotype came up a few times. The chain is built from TRBV19 and TRBJ1-5; tentatively, D is TRBD1 (6 bases). Trimming removed 7 bases from V and 5 bases from J, with 18 bases in between. Germline loops: CDR1 LNHDA, CDR2 SQIVND (reference sequence). The CDR3 is made up of 15 amino acids. The CDR3 protein is CASTTGFLKDQPQHF. CDR3 coding DNA: TGTGCCAGTACCACAGGGTTCCTGAAGGATCAGCCCCAGCATTTT.

This clonotype was observed a few times. The rearrangement uses TRBV19 and TRBJ1-1; 7 bases match TRBD1. From germline, CDR1 is LNHDA and CDR2 SQIVND (reference sequence). The J segment lost 2 bases and the V segment lost 7 bases, leaving 10 bases of the junction unmatched. There are 15 residues in the CDR3. This chain's CDR3 is CASIRMGTDNTEAFF. As DNA, the CDR3 is TGTGCCAGTATTCGAATGGGGACAGACAACACTGAAGCTTTCTTT.

This clonotype was seen at least ten times. This chain joins TRBV28 and TRBJ1-1, with D possibly being TRBD1 (5 bases). V was clipped by 3 bases and J by 0 bases, with 14 bases between them. Germline V lookup: CDR1 MDHEN, CDR2 SYDVKM. The CDR3 totals 16 residues. The CDR3 sequence: CASSLWDLSMNTEAFF. The CDR3 nucleotides read TGTGCCAGCAGTTTGTGGGACCTCTCCATGAACACTGAAGCTTTCTTT.

A few counts support this clonotype. This chain links TRBV4-1 with TRBJ2-7; 11 bases line up with TRBD2. The CDR3 loop spans 16 amino acids. CDR1 is MGHRA and CDR2 is YSYEKL in the germline V gene. J was trimmed by 6 bases and V by 4 bases; bases with no gene match: 11. CDR3 nucleotides: TGCGCCAGCAGCCGGCTTAGCGGGAGGGCCACCTCCGAGCAGTACTTC. Protein sequence: CASSRLSGRATSEQYF.

This clonotype was observed at least ten times. The chain employs TRBV28 and TRBJ2-3; D uncertain. V dropped 2 bases and J dropped 7 bases, with 10 bases sitting between them. The CDR3 totals 13 residues. Germline V gene sequence: CDR1 MDHEN, CDR2 SYDVKM. This CDR3 reads CASSLRGSNTQYF. As DNA, the CDR3 is TGTGCCAGCAGTTTAAGAGGCAGCAATACGCAGTATTTT.

This clonotype occurred many times. The V gene is TRBV28, the J gene TRBJ2-4; 9 bases map to TRBD2. Germline CDR1 reads MDHEN; CDR2 reads SYDVKM. The junction had 9 bases not matched to a gene; V was cut back by 5 bases and J by 7 bases. This CDR3 contains 15 residues. The DNA for the CDR3 is TGTGCCAGCAGTAGAGATTTAGCGGGAGTGAACATTCAGTACTTC. Encoded protein: CASSRDLAGVNIQYF. Full variable domain (rest looked up from reference TRBV28 and TRBJ2-4): DVKVTQSSRYLVKRTGEKVFLECVQDMDHENMFWYRQDPGLGLRLIYFSYDVKMKEKGDIPEGYSVSREKKERFSLILESASTNQTSMYLCASSRDLAGVNIQYFGAGTRLSVL.

The chain is built from TRBV20-1 and TRBJ1-2; 9 nucleotides agree with TRBD1. Germline V gene sequence: CDR1 DFQATT, CDR2 SNEGSKA (reference sequence). The junction had 7 bases not matched to a gene; V was cut back by 3 bases and J by 5 bases. This CDR3 has 14 amino acids. CDR3 DNA sequence: TGCAGTGCTAGTCCCGGGACAGGGACGTATGGCTACACCTTC. Translated, it gives CSASPGTGTYGYTF.

V is TRBV19 and J is TRBJ2-5, with D perhaps matching TRBD1 or TRBD2 (6 bases each). Germline V lookup: CDR1 LNHDA, CDR2 SQIVND (reference sequence). The V end lost 1 base, the J end lost 4 bases, and 13 bases lay between the germline ends. The CDR3 spans 15 residues. The CDR3 DNA reads as TGTGCCAGTAGTATAGGTGGGGGGCTGGGAGAGACCCAGTACTTC. This sequence encodes CASSIGGGLGETQYF.

This clonotype was seen once. The chain joins TRBV6-2 or TRBV6-3 to TRBJ2-2; 12 bases fit TRBD2. Germline values: CDR1 MNHEY, CDR2 SVGEGT. Losses at the gene ends were 5 bases for V and 9 bases for J; bases not matched to a gene: 13. This CDR3 is built from 17 residues. CDR3 in amino acids: CASSPQATTSGRRELFF. CDR3 nucleotides: TGTGCCAGCAGTCCCCAAGCAACCACTAGCGGGAGGCGGGAGCTGTTTTTT.

This chain joins TRBV9 and TRBJ1-2; 10 positions agree with TRBD1. V lost 3 bases to trimming and J lost 4 bases; unmatched junction nucleotides: 12. The V gene's germline CDR1 is SGDLS and CDR2 YYNGEE. The CDR3 totals 17 residues. The DNA for the CDR3 is TGTGCCAGCAGCGCGACTGTGGACAGGGGGATAAGCTATGGCTACACCTTC. This gives the protein CASSATVDRGISYGYTF.

The chain has TRBV20-1 and TRBJ1-4; the D is unclear. This CDR3 has 13 amino acids. The germline gives CDR1 DFQATT, CDR2 SNEGSKA (reference sequence). Trimming stripped 4 bases from V and 0 bases from J, with 6 bases between. CDR3 in DNA: TGCAGTGCTAAAATTACAACTAATGAAAAACTGTTTTTT. It codes for CSAKITTNEKLFF.

The V and J genes are TRBV28 and TRBJ2-7, with D perhaps TRBD2 (6 bases). Trimming took 2 bases from V and 3 from J, leaving 11 bases between them. The CDR3 extends over 14 amino acids. Germline CDR1 is MDHEN and CDR2 is SYDVKM. CDR3: CASSLRVADYEQYF. The CDR3 bases are TGTGCCAGCAGTTTACGGGTAGCGGACTACGAGCAGTACTTC. Full variable domain (missing parts from reference TRBV28 and TRBJ2-7): DVKVTQSSRYLVKRTGEKVFLECVQDMDHENMFWYRQDPGLGLRLIYFSYDVKMKEKGDIPEGYSVSREKKERFSLILESASTNQTSMYLCASSLRVADYEQYFGPGTRLTVT.

This clonotype was seen only a few times. The rearrangement joins TRBV9 to TRBJ2-7; 10 bases are shared with TRBD1. The CDR3 spans 15 residues. Germline values: CDR1 SGDLS, CDR2 YYNGEE. The V segment lost 1 base and the J segment 4 bases; nucleotides outside the gene matches: 5. CDR3 loop: CASSVTGTGDYEQYF. CDR3 in DNA: TGTGCCAGCAGCGTAACAGGGACAGGGGATTACGAGCAGTACTTC. Full variable domain (missing parts from reference TRBV9 and TRBJ2-7): DSGVTQTPKHLITATGQRVTLRCSPRSGDLSVYWYQQSLDQGLQFLIQYYNGEERAKGNILERFSAQQFPDLHSELNLSSLELGDSALYFCASSVTGTGDYEQYFGPGTRLTVT.

This clonotype has a count of ten or more. A junction boundary mismatches the germline segment, possibly from a read error. V usage is TRBV2 and J usage is TRBJ2-7; 10 positions agree with TRBD2. The germline gives CDR1 SNHLY, CDR2 FYNNEI. The CDR3 has 15 amino acids. For the CDR3, the DNA is TGTGCCAGCACACCCCTAGCGGGAGCTTCCTACGAGCGGTACTTC. Translating it yields CASTPLAGASYERYF.

This clonotype has ten or more counts. This chain's CDR3 is CASSLTLTGSNEQFF. CDR3 in DNA: TGTGCCAGCTCACTCACCCTGACTGGATCGAATGAGCAGTTCTTC. V is TRBV18 and J is TRBJ2-1; D remains ambiguous. The CDR3 sequence is 15 residues long. V lost 4 bases and J 7 bases, leaving 17 bases between the germline ends. Germline CDR1 KGHSH, CDR2 LQKENI.